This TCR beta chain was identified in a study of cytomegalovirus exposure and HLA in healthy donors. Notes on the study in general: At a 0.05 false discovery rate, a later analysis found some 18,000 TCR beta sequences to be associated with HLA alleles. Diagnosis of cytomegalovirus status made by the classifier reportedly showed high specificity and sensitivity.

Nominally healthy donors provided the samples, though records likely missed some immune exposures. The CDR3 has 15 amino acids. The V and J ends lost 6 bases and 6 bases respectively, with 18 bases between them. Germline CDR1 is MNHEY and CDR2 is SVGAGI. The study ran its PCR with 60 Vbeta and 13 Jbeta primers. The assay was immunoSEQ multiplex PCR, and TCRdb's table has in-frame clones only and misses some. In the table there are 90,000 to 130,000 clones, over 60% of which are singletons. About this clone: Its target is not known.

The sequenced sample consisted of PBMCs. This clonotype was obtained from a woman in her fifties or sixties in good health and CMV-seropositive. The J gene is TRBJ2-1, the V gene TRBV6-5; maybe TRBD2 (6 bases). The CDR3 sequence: CASSLTSSQFNEQFF. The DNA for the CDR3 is TGTGCCAGCAGCCTGACTAGTAGCCAATTCAATGAGCAGTTCTTC.